The sequence of this T cell receptor (beta chain) was determined in a study of cytomegalovirus exposure and HLA in healthy donors. The CDR3 runs 15 residues. From germline, CDR1 is SGHDT and CDR2 YYEEEE. The V gene end was trimmed by 4 bases and the J gene end by 4 bases; junction bases not matched to a gene: 9. Details on this clone: Its antigen is currently unknown.

Amplification used 60 Vbeta primers and 13 Jbeta primers. Data came from immunoSEQ multiplex PCR; TCRdb stores just in-frame clones and leaves some out. Found here are a few hundred thousand clones, approximately 80% of them singletons; the top ten hold about 7.5%. Overall study results and limits: Cytomegalovirus status was reportedly diagnosed by the classifier with high sensitivity and specificity. The only immune exposure information that was available was CMV serostatus. According to the study, around 160 TCR beta chains were cytomegalovirus-associated. Several of the most significant clusters appeared, in a later analysis, to be linked to common viral pathogens.

This TCR came from a woman aged 55-75 years in good health and CMV-seropositive. The rearrangement links TRBV5-6 to TRBJ2-5, with TRBD2 identical over 8 bases. Sequenced sample: PBMCs. CDR3 sequence reads: CASSRAGEGLETQYF. The CDR3 nucleotides read TGTGCCAGCAGCAGAGCGGGAGAGGGTTTAGAGACCCAGTACTTC.